Presented here are 29 T cell receptor beta chains from one specimen sequenced in a study of blood T cell repertoires in COVID-19. TCRdb's copy holds only in-frame clones and misses some; the assay was immunoSEQ multiplex PCR. The table includes 70,000 to 95,000 clones, 60% to 80% detected once. Sequenced input: peripheral blood. Source of these receptors: a man in his sixties with COVID-19, enrolled during active disease.

The chain joins TRBV29-1 to TRBJ2-7, with 10 bases fitting TRBD1. CDR3 length: 14 amino acids. Germline V gene lookup returns CDR1 SQVTM and CDR2 ANQGSEA. After removal of 7 bases from V and 3 bases from J, the junction contained 9 bases not matched to a gene. CDR3 sequence reads: CSARLRDRGYEQYF. The DNA of the CDR3 is TGCAGCGCTCGTTTGCGGGACAGGGGCTACGAGCAGTACTTC.

This rearrangement joins TRBV4-3 to TRBJ1-5; no firm D call. Germline V CDR1 and CDR2: LGHNA, YSLEER. Between the trimmed V and J ends, which lost 0 bases and 7 bases, there was a span of 10 bases. This CDR3 contains 14 residues. In nucleotides, the CDR3 is TGCGCCAGCAGCCAAGATGCGGTACCGCAGCCCCAGCATTTT. It is translated as CASSQDAVPQPQHF.

The table lists this clone with a few counts. The chain carries TRBV5-4 and TRBJ2-7; perhaps TRBD1 as D (6 bases). The V gene lost 3 bases and the J gene lost 5 bases, with 12 bases spanning the gap. CDR1 is SGHNT and CDR2 is YYREEE in the germline V gene (reference sequence). This CDR3 is built from 13 residues. CDR3 nucleotides: TGTGCCAGCAGCTCGAGCACAGGGAACGAGCAGTACTTC. Protein: CASSSSTGNEQYF.

The chain is built from TRBV5-1 and TRBJ2-7; D is unresolved. The CDR3 contains 15 residues. Germline values: CDR1 SGHRS, CDR2 YFSETQ. V gave up 6 bases and J gave up 1 base, with 17 bases separating them. CDR3 region: CASIPLPGLSYEQYF. CDR3 sequence (DNA): TGCGCCAGCATCCCGCTCCCAGGTCTATCCTACGAGCAGTACTTC.

The V and J genes are TRBV9 and TRBJ2-1; TRBD2 matches 7 bases. The germline V gene encodes CDR1 SGDLS and CDR2 YYNGEE. The CDR3 loop spans 16 amino acids. Trimming removed 9 bases from V and 4 bases from J; junction bases left unmatched: 16. Here the CDR3 DNA reads TGTGCCAACCCTGACGGACGGGAGGTTTGTTACAATGAGCAGTTCTTC. Translation: CANPDGREVCYNEQFF.

The table lists this clone with a count of one. V gene TRBV6-5 combines with J gene TRBJ2-7; D not resolved. The germline CDR1 and CDR2 sequences are MNHEY and SVGAGI. The CDR3 consists of 13 residues. Deletions cut 6 bases from V and 1 base from J, with 10 bases between. CDR3 residues: CASSPHGSYEQYF. CDR3 sequence (DNA): TGTGCCAGCAGCCCACACGGGTCCTACGAGCAGTACTTC.

CDR3 DNA sequence: TGTGCCAGCAGTTATTCAGGAAAACTGTTTTTT. Its protein product is CASSYSGKLFF. The chain links TRBV6-5 to TRBJ1-4, with unresolved D. This CDR3 contains 11 residues. V gave up 3 bases and J gave up 10 bases, with 6 bases separating them. CDR1 is MNHEY and CDR2 is SVGAGI in the germline V gene.

The chain carries TRBV19 and TRBJ1-5; D ambiguous. Germline-derived CDR1 and CDR2 are LNHDA and SQIVND (reference sequence). This CDR3 has 14 amino acids. V was cut by 3 bases and J by 2 bases, with 8 bases left in between. In nucleotides, the CDR3 is TGTGCCAGTAGTATGACGAGGGGCAATCAGCCCCAGCATTTT. It specifies CASSMTRGNQPQHF.

The chain combines TRBV5-6 with TRBJ2-6; 7 bases are a match to TRBD1. The CDR3 consists of 17 residues. The germline V gene has CDR1 SGHDT and CDR2 YYEEEE. J was trimmed by 0 bases and V by 3 bases; bases with no gene match: 6. The DNA for the CDR3 is TGTGCCAGCAGCTCGGACAGGTTGGCCTCTGGGGCCAACGTCCTGACTTTC. Protein: CASSSDRLASGANVLTF.

This sequence joins TRBV6-2 or TRBV6-3 and TRBJ2-5; a weak D match, TRBD1 (5 bases). CDR1 MNHEY and CDR2 SVGEGT come from the germline V gene. This CDR3 contains 11 residues. V was cut by 6 bases and J by 5 bases, with 7 bases left in between. The CDR3 is CASSAGETQYF. As DNA, the CDR3 is TGTGCCAGCAGCGCAGGGGAGACCCAGTACTTC.

The chain is built from TRBV19 and TRBJ2-7; a possible D gene is TRBD1 (6 bases). This CDR3 spans 12 amino acids. CDR1 is LNHDA, CDR2 SQIVND, per germline (reference sequence). Trimming shortened V by 2 bases and J by 6 bases, and 8 bases separated the two germline ends. DNA for the CDR3: TGTGCCAGTAGTATAAGGGGGTTCGAGCAGTACTTC. This codes for CASSIRGFEQYF. Drawing the rest from reference TRBV19 and TRBJ2-7, the complete variable domain is DGGITQSPKYLFRKEGQNVTLSCEQNLNHDAMYWYRQDPGQGLRLIYYSQIVNDFQKGDIAEGYSVSREKKESFPLTVTSAQKNPTAFYLCASSIRGFEQYFGPGTRLTVT.

DNA for the CDR3: TGTGCCAGCAGCCCCCAAAGGGACAGGGGTTCTCGGGGTCGGGGCTACACCTTC. Residues: CASSPQRDRGSRGRGYTF. This chain links TRBV3-1 (or the pseudogene TRBV3-2) with TRBJ1-2; 10 bases line up with TRBD1. The CDR3 length is 18 residues. V lost 4 bases and J lost 8; bases outside the gene matches: 19. Germline CDR1 reads LGHDT; CDR2 reads YNNKEL (reference sequence).

As to this clone: An end of the junction differs from the germline gene, which may be a read error. The rearrangement joins TRBV2 to TRBJ2-7, with 7 nucleotides matching TRBD1. The CDR3 loop spans 13 amino acids. From germline, CDR1 is SNHLY and CDR2 FYNNEI. The CDR3 loop is CASSGQGSSEQYF. CDR3 bases: TGTGCCAGCAGTGGACAGGGCTCCTCCGAGCAGTACTTC.

V and J are TRBV9 and TRBJ2-7; TRBD2 might be the D (6 bases). V was trimmed by 3 bases and J by 5 bases, leaving 15 bases between them. Germline V gives CDR1 SGDLS, CDR2 YYNGEE. The CDR3 spans 14 residues. The CDR3 sequence is CASSGGSGRDEQYF. CDR3 in DNA: TGTGCCAGCAGCGGGGGGAGCGGGCGCGACGAGCAGTACTTC.

This sequence joins TRBV9 and TRBJ1-2; D unresolved. CDR1 is SGDLS, CDR2 YYNGEE, per germline. Trimming shortened V by 0 bases and J by 5 bases, and 11 bases separated the two germline ends. The CDR3 sequence is 14 residues long. The CDR3 DNA sequence: TGTGCCAGCAGCGTAGGGACTGGCTGGTATGGCTACACCTTC. Translating it yields CASSVGTGWYGYTF. Full variable domain (missing parts from reference TRBV9 and TRBJ1-2): DSGVTQTPKHLITATGQRVTLRCSPRSGDLSVYWYQQSLDQGLQFLIQYYNGEERAKGNILERFSAQQFPDLHSELNLSSLELGDSALYFCASSVGTGWYGYTFGSGTRLTVV.

The rearrangement uses TRBV3-1 (or the pseudogene TRBV3-2) and TRBJ2-1; 12 bases align to TRBD2. Per the germline V gene, CDR1 is LGHDT and CDR2 is YNNKEL (reference sequence). The CDR3 extends over 15 amino acids. The V gene end was trimmed by 4 bases and the J gene end by 6 bases; junction bases not matched to a gene: 4. For the CDR3, the DNA is TGTGCCAGCAGCCCGGGGACTAGCGGGTTCAATGAGCAGTTCTTC. As protein: CASSPGTSGFNEQFF.

The chain carries TRBV14 and TRBJ2-5, with 10 bases aligning to TRBD2. This CDR3 spans 17 amino acids. CDR1 and CDR2 (germline): SGHDN, FVKESK. J gave up 4 bases and V 4 bases, and 12 bases lay outside the gene matches. The CDR3 reads CASSLHYSGGARETQYF. CDR3 DNA: TGTGCCAGCAGCCTGCACTACAGCGGGGGGGCCCGAGAGACCCAGTACTTC.

J is TRBJ2-7 and V is TRBV5-1, with a tentative D call TRBD1 (5 bases). V lost 1 base to trimming and J lost 9 bases, with 11 bases between them. The CDR3 loop spans 12 amino acids. CDR1 is SGHRS and CDR2 is YFSETQ in the germline V gene. The CDR3 loop reads CASSLPGFGQYF. For the CDR3, the DNA is TGCGCCAGCAGCTTGCCAGGGTTCGGGCAGTACTTC.

Written as DNA, the CDR3 is TGCGCCAGCAGCTTGAGCTTACCTCCTTTCGCCGAGCAGTACTTC. Residues: CASSLSLPPFAEQYF. V is TRBV5-1 and J is TRBJ2-7; D unresolved. V lost 1 base to trimming and J lost 6 bases, with 17 bases between them. CDR1 SGHRS and CDR2 YFSETQ come from the germline V gene. There are 15 residues in the CDR3.

The chain is built from TRBV6-1 and TRBJ1-6, with D perhaps matching TRBD1 (5 bases). Deletions cut 2 bases from V and 8 bases from J, with 10 bases between. The length of the CDR3 is 14 residues. Germline loops: CDR1 MNHNS, CDR2 SASEGT. For the CDR3, the DNA is TGTGCCAGCAGTGAATTGGGGGGGGATTCACCCCTCCACTTT. It encodes CASSELGGDSPLHF.

This clone was observed a single time. The chain employs TRBV18 and TRBJ2-1; 7 positions match TRBD1. Germline loops: CDR1 KGHSH, CDR2 LQKENI. The CDR3 has 15 residues. The trim removed 3 bases at V and 7 bases at J, leaving 9 bases unmatched. The CDR3 DNA sequence: TGTGCCAGCTCACCGCTGGGACAGACCGGGAATGAGCAGTTCTTC. Its protein is CASSPLGQTGNEQFF. Filled out from reference TRBV18 and TRBJ2-1, the complete variable domain reads NAGVMQNPRHLVRRRGQEARLRCSPMKGHSHVYWYRQLPEEGLKFMVYLQKENIIDESGMPKERFSAEFPKEGPSILRIQQVVRGDSAAYFCASSPLGQTGNEQFFGPGTRLTVL.

Remarks on this clone: Sequence at one end of the junction differs from germline and may be a read error. The chain has TRBV7-7 and TRBJ2-7, with 7 bases fitting TRBD1. There are 15 residues in the CDR3. CDR1 is SSHAT, CDR2 FNYEAQ, per germline (reference sequence). The CDR3 DNA reads TGTGCTAGCAGCTTAGCTCAGGGGGAAAACTACGAGCAGTACTTC. Residues: CASSLAQGENYEQYF. Drawing the rest from reference TRBV7-7 and TRBJ2-7, the complete variable domain is GAGVSQSPRYKVTKRGQDVTLRCDPISSHATLYWYQQALGQGPEFLTYFNYEAQPDKSGLPSDRFSAERPEGSISTLTIQRTEQRDSAMYRCASSLAQGENYEQYFGPGTRLTVT.

V and J are TRBV29-1 and TRBJ2-1; the D gene is possibly TRBD1 (5 bases). Germline CDR1 reads SQVTM; CDR2 reads ANQGSEA. V lost 4 bases and J lost 9, with 16 bases in between. There are 13 residues in the CDR3. CDR3 sequence reads: CSVVQEFYSEQFF. DNA of the CDR3: TGCAGCGTTGTACAGGAGTTTTACTCTGAGCAGTTCTTC.

The chain combines TRBV3-1 (or the pseudogene TRBV3-2) with TRBJ2-6, with D perhaps matching TRBD1 (7 bases). Germline CDR1 is LGHDT and CDR2 is YNNKEL (reference sequence). This CDR3 has 17 residues. With 4 bases removed from V and 0 bases from J, the gap between germline ends came to 13 bases. This CDR3 reads CASSPRDRISGANVLTF. CDR3 bases: TGTGCCAGCAGCCCGCGGGACAGAATCTCTGGGGCCAACGTCCTGACTTTC.

This clone was recorded a few times. This chain connects TRBV14 to TRBJ2-7, with 7 bases matching TRBD2. Per the germline V gene, CDR1 is SGHDN and CDR2 is FVKESK. Germline trimming cut 1 base from V and 0 bases from J; bases unmatched to any gene: 9. There are 17 residues in the CDR3. The CDR3 bases are TGTGCCAGCAGCCAAGGGGGTAGCGGGCGCGCCTCCTACGAGCAGTACTTC. Protein: CASSQGGSGRASYEQYF.

J is TRBJ2-1 and V is TRBV7-3, with 9 nucleotides matching TRBD2. Germline CDR1 is SGHTA and CDR2 is FQGTGA. The trim removed 5 bases at V and 5 bases at J, leaving 7 bases unmatched. This CDR3 comprises 15 residues. The DNA for the CDR3 is TGTGCCAGCAGCCAACGGCTAGCGGGGAACAATGAGCAGTTCTTC. Translating gives CASSQRLAGNNEQFF.

This clone was recorded only once. The gene calls are TRBV6-5 and TRBJ2-7; 11 bases match TRBD1. Unmatched junction bases numbered 4, after V lost 0 bases and J lost 3 bases. This CDR3 is built from 16 residues. CDR1 is MNHEY and CDR2 is SVGAGI in the germline V gene. CDR3 sequence: CASSYSIGTGGYEQYF. The CDR3, as DNA: TGTGCCAGCAGTTACTCGATTGGGACAGGGGGCTACGAGCAGTACTTC.

The V gene is TRBV5-1, the J gene TRBJ1-6; unclear D gene. In germline, CDR1 is SGHRS, CDR2 YFSETQ. The length of the CDR3 is 16 residues. V lost 0 bases and J 5 bases, leaving 12 bases between the germline ends. CDR3 sequence reads: CASSLGSRGNNSPLHF. CDR3 nucleotides: TGCGCCAGCAGCTTGGGTTCGCGAGGGAATAATTCACCCCTCCACTTT. Together with reference TRBV5-1 and TRBJ1-6, the CDR3 gives the full variable domain: KAGVTQTPRYLIKTRGQQVTLSCSPISGHRSVSWYQQTPGQGLQFLFEYFSETQRNKGNFPGRFSGRQFSNSRSEMNVSTLELGDSALYLCASSLGSRGNNSPLHFGNGTRLTVT.

The chain has TRBV13 and TRBJ1-6; 7 bases align to TRBD1. CDR3 length equals 15 residues. The V segment lost 0 bases and the J segment 8 bases; nucleotides outside the gene matches: 4. The germline gives CDR1 PRHDT, CDR2 FYEKMQ (reference sequence). The CDR3 sequence is CASSLGGTADSPLHF. The CDR3 region has the DNA TGTGCCAGCAGCTTAGGGGGGACAGCGGATTCACCCCTCCACTTT.